Listed here are 24 T cell receptor beta chains from one sample, sequenced in a study of OX40 agonist ivuxolimab in advanced cancers. Clones were read by immunoSEQ multiplex PCR, and TCRdb kept only the in-frame ones, dropping some. The sample yields 80,000 or so clones, approximately 84% seen once. The material was CD4+ or CD8+ T cells sorted from blood, obtained in a trial of the OX40 agonist ivuxolimab. The receptors here all came from an adult with an advanced solid tumor such as melanoma, head and neck, liver or kidney cancer.

The chain couples TRBV10-3 to TRBJ2-7, with 11 bases that match TRBD1. Looked up from germline, CDR1 is ENHRY and CDR2 is SYGVKD. The CDR3 is made up of 14 amino acids. With 7 bases clipped from V and 4 bases from J, the junction kept 6 bases outside the gene matches. The CDR3 region is CAINKGTGGYEQYF. The CDR3 nucleotides read TGTGCCATCAATAAAGGGACAGGGGGTTACGAGCAGTACTTC.

The chain carries TRBV6-5 and TRBJ2-3; 7 nucleotides line up with TRBD2. The germline V gene has CDR1 MNHEY and CDR2 SVGAGI. The V and J ends lost 5 bases and 0 bases, in that order; junction bases with no gene match: 5. The CDR3 spans 15 residues. The CDR3 region is CASSTRLASTDTQYF. CDR3 coding DNA: TGTGCCAGCAGTACACGACTAGCCAGCACAGATACGCAGTATTTT.

This chain connects TRBV14 to TRBJ2-7, with D uncertain. V was cut by 2 bases and J by 2 bases, with 7 bases left in between. The CDR3 is 13 residues long. Germline CDR1 is SGHDN and CDR2 is FVKESK. As DNA, the CDR3 is TGTGCCAGCAGCCAATTCTTGGCCTACGAGCAGTACTTC. Translated: CASSQFLAYEQYF. The whole variable domain, filled in from reference TRBV14 and TRBJ2-7, reads EAGVTQFPSHSVIEKGQTVTLRCDPISGHDNLYWYRRVMGKEIKFLLHFVKESKQDESGMPNNRFLAERTGGTYSTLKVQPAELEDSGVYFCASSQFLAYEQYFGPGTRLTVT.

The CDR3 region is CASRRTDYGYTF. The CDR3 DNA reads as TGTGCCAGCAGACGGACAGACTATGGCTACACCTTC. The V and J genes are TRBV2 and TRBJ1-2; D perhaps matches TRBD1 (6 bases). This CDR3 is built from 12 residues. CDR1 is SNHLY and CDR2 is FYNNEI in the germline V gene. Trimming left V 6 bases short and J 3 bases short, with 8 bases between. Drawing the rest from reference TRBV2 and TRBJ1-2, the complete variable domain is EPEVTQTPSHQVTQMGQEVILRCVPISNHLYFYWYRQILGQKVEFLVSFYNNEISEKSEIFDDQFSVERPDGSNFTLKIRSTKLEDSAMYFCASRRTDYGYTFGSGTRLTVV.

On this clone: Other DNA variants within this sample encode the same CDR3. The chain combines TRBV5-1 with TRBJ2-5, with 8 bases aligning to TRBD1. Per germline, CDR1 SGHRS and CDR2 YFSETQ. J was trimmed by 4 bases and V by 3 bases; bases with no gene match: 5. This CDR3 is 14 amino acids long. The CDR3 region has the DNA TGCGCCAGCAGCTCGACAGGGGCCGGAGAGACCCAGTACTTC. This translates into CASSSTGAGETQYF.

The genes are TRBV11-3 and TRBJ2-2, with D uncertain. Trimming cost V 0 bases and J 1 base, with 6 bases left between them. The CDR3 sequence is 15 residues long. Germline V gene lookup returns CDR1 SGHNT and CDR2 YENEEA. The CDR3: CASSLDPMNTGELFF. The DNA of the CDR3 is TGTGCCAGCAGCTTAGATCCGATGAACACCGGGGAGCTGTTTTTT.

This chain connects TRBV5-6 to TRBJ1-2, with 7 positions matching TRBD1. Per germline, CDR1 SGHDT and CDR2 YYEEEE. V lost 3 bases, J lost 4 bases, and 12 bases stayed unmatched. The CDR3 has 16 amino acids. The CDR3 DNA follows: TGTGCCAGCAGCTCGCGGATGACAGGGACACCCTATGGCTACACCTTC. It yields the protein CASSSRMTGTPYGYTF. Combining the CDR3 with reference TRBV5-6 and TRBJ1-2 gives the whole variable domain DAGVTQSPTHLIKTRGQQVTLRCSPKSGHDTVSWYQQALGQGPQFIFQYYEEEERQRGNFPDRFSGHQFPNYSSELNVNALLLGDSALYLCASSSRMTGTPYGYTFGSGTRLTVV.

The chain recombines TRBV15 with TRBJ2-2; tentatively, D is TRBD2 (5 bases). Trimming cost V 8 bases and J 0 bases, with 16 bases left between them. Germline lookup yields CDR1 LNHNV and CDR2 YYDKDF (reference sequence). The CDR3 spans 16 residues. CDR3 bases: TGTGCCACCTGTCGGTTGGGAGACACGAACACCGGGGAGCTGTTTTTT. Amino acid sequence: CATCRLGDTNTGELFF. Using reference TRBV15 and TRBJ2-2 for the parts outside the CDR3, the full variable domain is DAMVIQNPRYQVTQFGKPVTLSCSQTLNHNVMYWYQQKSSQAPKLLFHYYDKDFNNEADTPDNFQSRRPNTSFCFLDIRSPGLGDTAMYLCATCRLGDTNTGELFFGEGSRLTVL.

This chain connects TRBV2 to TRBJ2-2, with 10 positions matching TRBD1. Germline-derived CDR1 and CDR2 are SNHLY and FYNNEI. V lost 5 bases to trimming and J lost 4 bases; unmatched junction nucleotides: 7. CDR3 length: 16 residues. CDR3 coding DNA: TGTGCCAGCAGTCATTACGGGACAGGGGTCACCGGGGAGCTGTTTTTT. Its translation: CASSHYGTGVTGELFF.

The chain couples TRBV7-9 to TRBJ2-1, with 9 bases lining up with TRBD2. The CDR3 is made up of 16 amino acids. After removal of 2 bases from V and 8 bases from J, the junction contained 10 bases not matched to a gene. In germline, CDR1 is SEHNR, CDR2 FQNEAQ (reference sequence). CDR3 nucleotides: TGTGCCAGCAGCTTAACGAGGGCTAGCGGGGCGTATGAGCAGTTCTTC. It yields the protein CASSLTRASGAYEQFF. Supplemented by reference TRBV7-9 and TRBJ2-1, the full variable domain reads DTGVSQNPRHKITKRGQNVTFRCDPISEHNRLYWYRQTLGQGPEFLTYFQNEAQLEKSRLLSDRFSAERPKGSFSTLEIQRTEQGDSAMYLCASSLTRASGAYEQFFGPGTRLTVL.

V is TRBV2 and J is TRBJ2-7; 8 bases are a match to TRBD1. V shed 6 bases, J shed 0 bases, and the junction held 4 bases outside the gene matches. Germline V lookup: CDR1 SNHLY, CDR2 FYNNEI. The length of the CDR3 is 14 residues. Written as DNA, the CDR3 is TGTGCCAGCAGCGGAGGGACAGGCTCCTACGAGCAGTACTTC. Protein: CASSGGTGSYEQYF. The full variable domain, in which reference TRBV2 and TRBJ2-7 provide the parts outside the CDR3, is EPEVTQTPSHQVTQMGQEVILRCVPISNHLYFYWYRQILGQKVEFLVSFYNNEISEKSEIFDDQFSVERPDGSNFTLKIRSTKLEDSAMYFCASSGGTGSYEQYFGPGTRLTVT.

There are a few counts of this clone. The J gene is TRBJ1-4, the V gene TRBV25-1; 9 bases are a match to TRBD1. The CDR3 has 16 amino acids. The V and J ends lost 4 bases and 10 bases, in that order; junction bases with no gene match: 13. From germline, CDR1 is MGHDK and CDR2 SYGVNS. The CDR3 DNA sequence: TGTGCCAGCAGTGGAACCCGGGGACAGGGTCTTGGAAAACTGTTTTTT. This translates into CASSGTRGQGLGKLFF.

This clone is a singleton in its sample. The chain combines TRBV7-2 with TRBJ2-1; no clear D. The CDR3 loop spans 17 amino acids. From germline, CDR1 is SGHTA and CDR2 FQGNSA. V lost 4 bases and J 1 base, leaving 17 bases between the germline ends. CDR3: CASSSRWSQTSYNEQFF. CDR3 bases: TGTGCCAGCAGCTCCCGGTGGAGCCAGACGTCCTACAATGAGCAGTTCTTC.

The chain carries TRBV27 and TRBJ1-1; D is perhaps TRBD1 (6 bases). V dropped 8 bases and J dropped 5 bases, with 12 bases sitting between them. Per the germline V gene, CDR1 is MNHEY and CDR2 is SMNVEV (reference sequence). This CDR3 comprises 12 residues. The chain's CDR3 is CASRDTWTEAFF. As DNA, the CDR3 is TGTGCCAGCCGGGACACCTGGACTGAAGCTTTCTTT.

Concerning this clone itself: This sample also contains other DNA sequences that code for the same CDR3. This chain connects TRBV4-2 to TRBJ1-2, with 8 bases lining up with TRBD1. CDR1 and CDR2 from the germline V gene are LGHNA and YNFKEQ. With V trimmed by 0 bases and J by 3 bases, 6 bases remained unmatched. The CDR3 totals 16 residues. CDR3 coding DNA: TGTGCCAGCAGCCAAGAGCAGGGGGCGGCGTACTATGGCTACACCTTC. Encoded protein: CASSQEQGAAYYGYTF.

The chain is built from TRBV19 and TRBJ1-5; no clear D gene. CDR3 length equals 15 residues. The V end was cut by 4 bases, the J end by 1 base, with 11 bases between. CDR1 is LNHDA, CDR2 SQIVND, per germline (reference sequence). CDR3 protein: CASSTRRQSNQPQHF. The CDR3 DNA follows: TGTGCCAGTAGTACCCGTCGCCAGAGCAATCAGCCCCAGCATTTT.

The DNA of the CDR3 is TGTGCCAGCGGGTGGGCGAATTCCGTCTATGGCTACACCTTC. The encoded protein is CASGWANSVYGYTF. This chain uses TRBV7-2 with TRBJ1-2; D gene ambiguous. The CDR3 has 14 amino acids. The germline gives CDR1 SGHTA, CDR2 FQGNSA. V lost 8 bases to trimming and J lost 4 bases, with 17 bases between them.

This clone was counted once. The J gene is TRBJ2-7, the V gene TRBV27, with TRBD2 matching 11 bases. This CDR3 has 16 amino acids. V trimming: 6 bases; J trimming: 0 bases; junction bases outside the gene matches: 7. Germline-derived CDR1 and CDR2 are MNHEY and SMNVEV (reference sequence). The CDR3 region has the DNA TGTGCCAGCAGCCACCAGACTAGCGGGGCCTCCTACGAGCAGTACTTC. Its protein is CASSHQTSGASYEQYF.

This clone was found once. The chain combines TRBV28 with TRBJ1-2; TRBD1 aligns across 9 bases. The CDR3 has 12 residues. CDR1 is MDHEN, CDR2 SYDVKM, per germline. The CDR3 loop reads CAVVGQGYGYTF. CDR3 coding DNA: TGTGCTGTAGTGGGACAGGGCTATGGCTACACCTTC.

The chain is built from TRBV2 and TRBJ2-2; TRBD1 aligns across 12 bases. V was clipped by 6 bases and J by 7 bases; unmatched bases: 3. This CDR3 region has 14 residues. Germline CDR1 is SNHLY and CDR2 is FYNNEI. Here the CDR3 DNA reads TGTGCCAGCAGAGGGACAGGGGGCATCGGGGAGCTGTTTTTT. Protein sequence: CASRGTGGIGELFF.

V gene TRBV6-6 combines with J gene TRBJ1-2; unclear D gene. CDR3 length: 12 amino acids. From germline, CDR1 is MNHNY and CDR2 SVGAGI (reference sequence). Trimming removed 5 bases at V and 4 bases at J, with 8 bases between. CDR3 loop: CASSPGPYGYTF. The CDR3 DNA follows: TGTGCCAGCAGTCCCGGCCCCTATGGCTACACCTTC.

The chain has TRBV28 and TRBJ2-1, with 11 bases lining up with TRBD1. J gave up 10 bases and V 4 bases, and 9 bases lay outside the gene matches. CDR1 and CDR2 from the germline V gene are MDHEN and SYDVKM. The CDR3 contains 15 residues. The CDR3 DNA sequence: TGTGCCAGCAGTTATAGGGGGACAGGGGGTCTAGAGCAGTTCTTC. Translating gives CASSYRGTGGLEQFF.

This chain joins TRBV6-6 and TRBJ2-5; D not resolved. The CDR3 has 14 amino acids. Germline V CDR1 and CDR2: MNHNY, SVGAGI (reference sequence). The V and J ends lost 10 bases and 0 bases respectively, with 15 bases between them. The CDR3 bases are TGTGCCACCACCTTGGGCCGGTACCAAGAGACCCAGTACTTC. Amino acids: CATTLGRYQETQYF.

The table lists this clone with a few counts. V usage is TRBV7-2 and J usage is TRBJ1-2; D unresolved. The V end was cut by 5 bases, the J end by 3 bases, with 13 bases between. CDR1 is SGHTA and CDR2 is FQGNSA in the germline V gene. The CDR3 extends over 14 amino acids. The CDR3 DNA follows: TGTGCCAGCAGCCCTCAGTGGCAGGACTATGGCTACACCTTC. Translating it yields CASSPQWQDYGYTF.